This TCR beta chain was sequenced during a study of cytomegalovirus exposure and HLA in healthy donors (dated by TCRdb to the late 2010s). With respect to the entire study: An earlier analysis of under 600 of the donors reported approximately 270 Gb of sequence data and 100 million to 140 million unique TCR beta sequences from 150 million to 200 million T cells. An early release covering roughly 600 HLA-typed donors comprised approximately 290 gigabases of sequencing data and 85 million to 100 million unique TCR sequences. Among the roughly 400 genotyped donors, more than 70% belonged to the genetic ancestry cluster associated with self-reported Caucasian donors. The study aimed to test whether signatures of past pathogen exposure could be identified by cataloging public T cell receptors. The study used immunosequencing to profile the T cell repertoires of more than 650 subjects and linked those repertoires to cytomegalovirus serostatus. A separate validation cohort of roughly 110 different subjects was used in addition to the roughly 620-subject first cohort. To predict cytomegalovirus infection status, the study brought together high-throughput TCR immunosequencing, statistical association of individual TCRs with disease status, and machine learning. A later analysis re-analyzed previously published TCR beta repertoires from roughly 630 donors and added high-resolution HLA genotyping to study TCR occurrence patterns. The later analysis used no new phenotypic data to find candidate immune exposures, relying instead on TCR beta sequences and their occurrence across donors. An earlier analysis of 450 to 750 of the donors used high-throughput TCR beta sequencing to judge whether each TCR beta V gene segment behaved as functional or pseudogenic. Donor age, sex, ethnicity and CMV serostatus were collected together with the repertoire data. Genome-wide SNP genotypes for about 55% of the 666 donors were used in a later genetic analysis, which treated that subset as a discovery cohort. Every repertoire in the discovery cohort had been generated on one and the same sequencing platform. HLA typing included class I and class II loci at four-digit resolution. Typing coverage varied by locus: roughly 620-640 donors for A, B, C, DRB1 and DQB1; more than 500 for DQA1; more than 600 for DPA1; roughly 450 for DPB1. Roughly 5 DR-DQ haplotypes were handled as single units for association and clustering, since linkage in the cohort was strong. On average, around 230,000 unique TCR beta nucleotide sequences were sequenced per donor among 300 to 500 genotyped donors of the cohort, with 15% to 20% of those sequences being non-productive. Study-level results and caveats: The authors suggested that the approach could potentially be extended to other disease states and immunological phenotypes. A later analysis found that HLA-associated TCR beta chains were more clonally expanded and had lower generation probabilities than equally common non-associated chains. The cohort was sequenced for TCR beta chains only, and without alpha or paired-chain data the features that could be detected were limited. For the cohort, immune exposure information was limited to CMV serostatus. In vitro tests confirmed that three of the cytomegalovirus-associated TCR beta chains recognize cytomegalovirus antigens. Roughly uniform sequencing depth across donors was assumed in presence/absence analyses, although this assumption may not hold. The study gave a list of around 170 TCR beta chains associated with cytomegalovirus. A cluster of highly shared sequence variants was judged likely to represent a technical artifact of the sequencing pipeline. The 87-base-pair reads could not distinguish some IMGT-functional V segments, including TRBV6-2 and TRBV6-3, so those segments were excluded. In a later genetic analysis, a missense DCLRE1C variant was associated with V-gene and J-gene trimming of TCR beta chains, and the association was replicated in an independent cohort. In a later genetic analysis, fewer N-insertions in productive TCRs were reported among donors in an Asian-associated ancestry cluster than the 666-donor mean. Specific HLA alleles were associated with around 18,000 TCR beta sequences at a false discovery rate of 0.05 in a later analysis. According to a later analysis, parvovirus B19, influenza, CMV and Epstein-Barr virus appeared linked to several top co-occurrence clusters. Most CMV-associated TCR beta chains appeared to be HLA-restricted in a later analysis, and the HLA associations seemed to be driven largely by CMV exposure. A further reported finding was that TCR beta sequences accurately predicted the HLA-A and HLA-B alleles for most subjects in the first cohort. Because counts were too low, approximately 18 rarely observed V segments, including chromosome 9 orphons, were excluded from the earlier analysis of around 590 of the donors. An earlier analysis of roughly 570 of the donors showed that most TCR beta V segments appeared in productive rearrangements either about 87% or about 30% of the time, which broadly matched IMGT annotations. In both the original and validation cohorts, the classifier was reported to diagnose cytomegalovirus status with high specificity and sensitivity. Across donors, most TCR sequences were observed very rarely, whereas some public TCRs were present in many individuals. When HLA alleles, especially DR and DQ, strongly co-occurred, TCR associations were difficult to assign to individual alleles. HLA typing was unavailable for some donors at each locus, so association tests used only the typed subset. In a later analysis, TCR association rates were found to vary across HLA loci, with the most associated TCRs seen for DRB1 alleles and the fewest for HLA-C alleles. Linkage disequilibrium might explain the correlated functional status among segregating V segments, but an unknown experimental factor could not be ruled out.

Reading the germline V gene (reference sequence) gives CDR1 MNHNY and CDR2 SVGAGI. Trimming accounts for 0 bases at V and 10 bases at J, while the number of junction bases matched to no gene is 5. Inclusive of the bounding cysteine and phenylalanine, the CDR3 is 14 residues long. Of all the DNA, just the CDR3 is kept, 42 bases in frame from base 1. The library relied on the immunoSEQ multiplex PCR assay. For the multiplex PCR, a mixture combining 60 forward primers for TCR Vbeta segments and 13 reverse primers for TCR Jbeta segments was used. A multiplex PCR assay on genomic DNA amplified the CDR3 region of rearranged TCR beta genes. Amplified TCR beta libraries were sequenced as 87-base-pair reads on the Illumina HiSeq System. The authors processed their data as follows. In a later analysis, approximately 74 million unique TCR beta chains were counted across the approximately 620 repertoires, and about 10 million of these chains were shared by at least two donors. Raw reads were error-corrected and collapsed into unique sequences by a nearest-neighbor algorithm in which closely related sequences were merged to remove PCR and sequencing errors. CDR3 sequences were aligned to IMGT reference sequences to assign V, D and J gene segments. For a sequence to be retained, a match of at least six nucleotides to both a V gene segment and a J gene segment was required. Rearrangements were called productive when the CDR3 lacked stop codons and stayed in frame with V and J; all others were non-productive. CDR3 was defined by IMGT convention, running from the second conserved V-encoded cysteine to the conserved J-encoded phenylalanine. In an earlier analysis of more than 550 of the donors, sequences lacking an unambiguous match to a single V gene segment were excluded. An earlier analysis of roughly 590 of the donors called V segments functional above 56.7% productive rearrangements and segregating when the between-donor standard deviation exceeded 5%. To diagnose cytomegalovirus status from the catalog of TCR beta chain sequences, a statistical classification framework was built. A later analysis assigned V and J genes by comparing TCR nucleotide sequences with IMGT/GENE-DB human TR gene sequences. Using the TCRdist pipeline, a later analysis assigned CDR3 sequences along with most-parsimonious VDJ recombination scenarios. A later analysis defined each TCR beta chain by its CDR3 amino acid sequence plus V-gene family, and excluded reads lacking a unique V-gene family. To address suspected cross-contamination and a sequencing artifact, a later analysis removed a few hundred highly shared, low-generation-probability nucleotide sequences. For each public chain, a later analysis derived a clonal expansion index from normalized ranks of inferred template counts within each repertoire. A later analysis computed generation probabilities with a VDJ recombination model fitted to out-of-frame rearrangements, and checked the results against IGoR. Hypergeometric tests were used in a later analysis to score TCR-TCR, TCR-HLA and TCR-CMV co-occurrence, with a repertoire-size bias correction applied to the TCR pairs. To estimate false discovery rates, a later analysis permuted the HLA or CMV assignments 20 times. In a later analysis, co-occurring TCRs were grouped using DBSCAN, with TCRdist sequence similarity added in when clustering inside HLA-allele-positive subsets. Co-occurrence clustering excluded repertoires with fewer than 30,000 or more than 120,000 public chains, plus five with anomalous nucleotide sharing. The source is immuneACCESS, and TCRdb retained only in-frame sequences with V and J called. Part of the clones is not carried over; for the studies checked, unresolved V genes explain less than half of this, and the remainder is unexplained. That table gives V, J and clone size, and the DNA gave D and trimming. In this sample the table shows over 200,000 clones, under 90% of which occur a single time. The ten largest account for 1% to 1.5% of the sample.

On this clone: Its antigen is still unknown. Base qualities are missing; no much larger clone stands one base away.

The cohort comprised under 700 healthy bone marrow donors. All cohort members were sampled while nominally healthy, although unrecorded immune exposures were likely present. CMV serostatus was recorded as positive for roughly 300 and negative for about half of the 666 cohort members, whereas no CMV serostatus was recorded for the donor in question. A peripheral blood sample was collected from each donor, and TCR beta sequencing was performed on peripheral blood mononuclear cells. The Qiagen DNeasy Blood Extraction Kit was used to extract genomic DNA from the blood cell samples. Sequenced: PBMCs. This TCR was sampled from a human donor in good health. This chain is built from TRBV6-6 and TRBJ2-5; 10 central bases correspond to TRBD2. For the CDR3, the sequence is CASSYSGLAEDQYF. Here is the DNA: TGTGCCAGCAGTTACTCAGGACTAGCGGAGGACCAGTACTTC.